A single sample is the source of the 27 T cell receptor beta chains below, sequenced in a study of control samples from healthy donors and cancer patients. This table comes from immunoSEQ multiplex PCR, and its TCRdb copy is limited to in-frame clones, with some not included. The sample lists more than 140,000 clones; approximately 94% were seen once. Material for sequencing was blood. The receptors derive from a man aged 35-49 years in good health.

This clone was picked up one time. This rearrangement joins TRBV24-1 to TRBJ1-4, with D possibly TRBD1 on 5 matching bases. CDR1 and CDR2 from the germline V gene are KGHDR and SFDVKD. The CDR3 sequence is 15 residues long. Trimming pared 3 bases from V and 0 bases from J, leaving 7 bases between. The DNA of the CDR3 is TGTGCCACCAGTGATGGGGGTGCAACTAATGAAAAACTGTTTTTT. As protein: CATSDGGATNEKLFF.

The chain uses TRBV7-2 and TRBJ2-3; the D gene could be TRBD1 or TRBD2 (5 bases each). The ends were cut back, 5 bases at V and 4 bases at J, with 16 bases in the middle. From germline, CDR1 is SGHTA and CDR2 FQGNSA. The CDR3 sequence is 15 residues long. The CDR3 nucleotides read TGTGCCAGCAGCCAGGGAATTGGAGGTCCAGATACGCAGTATTTT. This sequence encodes CASSQGIGGPDTQYF. Using reference TRBV7-2 and TRBJ2-3 for the parts outside the CDR3, the full variable domain is GAGVSQSPSNKVTEKGKDVELRCDPISGHTALYWYRQSLGQGLEFLIYFQGNSAPDKSGLPSDRFSAERTGGSVSTLTIQRTQQEDSAVYLCASSQGIGGPDTQYFGPGTRLTVL.

The table lists this clone with a count of one. The chain uses TRBV24-1 and TRBJ2-7; tentative D call: TRBD1 (6 bases). CDR1 is KGHDR, CDR2 SFDVKD, per germline. The CDR3 has 14 amino acids. The V end was cut by 2 bases, the J end by 4 bases, with 11 bases between. DNA for the CDR3: TGTGCCACCAGTGATTCGCGCAGGGGATACGAGCAGTACTTC. It encodes CATSDSRRGYEQYF.

The J gene is TRBJ1-2, the V gene TRBV6-1, with D possibly being TRBD1 (5 bases). Trimming took off 0 bases at V and 5 bases at J, with 13 bases between the two ends. The CDR3 is made up of 15 amino acids. Germline CDR1 MNHNS, CDR2 SASEGT. The chain's CDR3 is CASSEAGQGGYGYTF. DNA of the CDR3: TGTGCCAGCAGTGAAGCGGGGCAGGGAGGTTATGGCTACACCTTC.

This sequence joins TRBV28 and TRBJ1-4; 8 positions match TRBD1. Trimming at V came to 2 bases and at J to 7 bases, leaving 6 bases not matched to a gene. CDR3 size: 15 residues. Germline CDR1 reads MDHEN; CDR2 reads SYDVKM. The CDR3 region is CASSLPGGIVEKLFF. CDR3 DNA: TGTGCCAGCAGTTTACCAGGGGGCATTGTTGAAAAACTGTTTTTT.

V usage is TRBV5-1 and J usage is TRBJ2-7; D gene uncertain. Looked up from germline, CDR1 is SGHRS and CDR2 is YFSETQ. Trimming left V 4 bases short and J 5 bases short, with 7 bases between. CDR3 length: 11 amino acids. CDR3 bases: TGCGCCAGCAGCGGGGTGGACGAGCAGTACTTC. Amino acids: CASSGVDEQYF.

The chain has TRBV7-3 and TRBJ2-5; D perhaps matches TRBD2 (6 bases). The ends were cut back, 4 bases at V and 4 bases at J, with 16 bases in the middle. This CDR3 is 15 amino acids long. Germline CDR1 SGHTA, CDR2 FQGTGA. The CDR3 nucleotides read TGTGCCAGCAGCTCTGGGGGAGGAGCCTTAGAGACCCAGTACTTC. This codes for CASSSGGGALETQYF.

The chain uses TRBV10-1 and TRBJ2-2, with TRBD2 identical over 7 bases. The CDR3 has 14 amino acids. Germline-derived CDR1 and CDR2 are WNHNN and SYGVQD (reference sequence). J was trimmed by 6 bases and V by 4 bases; bases with no gene match: 5. The DNA for the CDR3 is TGCGCCAGCAGTGGCTGGCGGGAGTCCGGGGAGCTGTTTTTT. This translates into CASSGWRESGELFF.

The V and J genes are TRBV10-3 and TRBJ1-1; TRBD1 agrees at 10 bases. Losses at the gene ends were 6 bases for V and 6 bases for J; bases not matched to a gene: 7. Looked up from germline, CDR1 is ENHRY and CDR2 is SYGVKD. The length of the CDR3 is 14 residues. The CDR3 DNA reads TGTGCCATCAGGACGACAGGGGGCGCGTCTGAAGCTTTCTTT. Translation: CAIRTTGGASEAFF.

V and J are TRBV25-1 and TRBJ2-1, with D possibly matching TRBD1 (5 bases). This CDR3 contains 14 residues. Germline assignment: CDR1 MGHDK and CDR2 SYGVNS. V lost 9 bases and J 1 base, leaving 13 bases between the germline ends. The CDR3 spells CASRAGSSYNEQFF. DNA of the CDR3: TGTGCCAGTCGGGCAGGGTCGTCCTACAATGAGCAGTTCTTC.

This clone was recorded once. V is TRBV27 and J is TRBJ2-7, with TRBD1 matching 8 bases. J lost 1 base, V lost 8 bases, and 1 base had no gene match. The CDR3 length is 12 residues. Germline V gives CDR1 MNHEY, CDR2 SMNVEV (reference sequence). The chain's CDR3 is CASWDRSYEQYF. CDR3 DNA sequence: TGTGCCAGCTGGGACAGGTCCTACGAGCAGTACTTC.

The chain has TRBV2 and TRBJ1-2, with 8 bases matching TRBD1. From germline, CDR1 is SNHLY and CDR2 FYNNEI. With 6 bases clipped from V and 3 bases from J, the junction kept 3 bases outside the gene matches. The CDR3 covers 13 residues. CDR3 in amino acids: CASRDRVDYGYTF. CDR3 bases: TGTGCCAGCAGGGACAGGGTGGACTATGGCTACACCTTC.

The rearrangement joins TRBV4-3 to TRBJ2-3, with D maybe TRBD2 (6 bases). The CDR3 extends over 18 amino acids. The germline V gene encodes CDR1 LGHNA and CDR2 YSLEER. Trimming took 1 base from V and 8 from J, leaving 25 bases between them. The CDR3 nucleotides read TGCGCCAGCAGCCAAGCCCCGACCGGGACGGCCCCGGAGGGTACGCAGTATTTT. Translating gives CASSQAPTGTAPEGTQYF.

The chain has TRBV6-4 and TRBJ2-1; D unclear. V was cut by 3 bases and J by 2 bases, with 11 bases left in between. Germline V gene lookup returns CDR1 MRHNA and CDR2 SNTAGT. The CDR3 loop spans 15 amino acids. This CDR3 is CASSDGSNTYNEQFF. In DNA, the CDR3 is TGTGCCAGCAGTGATGGGTCGAACACCTACAATGAGCAGTTCTTC.

This chain joins TRBV23-1 and TRBJ2-3, with 7 positions matching TRBD1. TRBV23-1 is given ORF status, its function remaining uncertain. The CDR3 covers 20 residues. V dropped 2 bases and J dropped 0; count of bases not matched to a gene: 17. CDR3 amino acids: CASSQDGDSKKPTSTDTQYF. In DNA, the CDR3 is TGCGCCAGCAGTCAAGACGGGGACAGCAAAAAACCAACTAGCACAGATACGCAGTATTTT.

The J gene is TRBJ2-1, the V gene TRBV6-1; D remains ambiguous. In germline, CDR1 is MNHNS, CDR2 SASEGT. Trimming removed 3 bases at V and 7 bases at J, with 4 bases between. CDR3 length: 11 residues. The CDR3 DNA is TGTGCCAGCAGTGAGGGAAATGAGCAGTTCTTC. It yields the protein CASSEGNEQFF.

This clone was seen a few times. The CDR3 here is CASSPPGQLYEQYF. CDR3 DNA: TGCGCCAGCAGTCCTCCGGGACAGCTTTACGAGCAGTACTTC. This sequence joins TRBV5-1 and TRBJ2-7; the match to TRBD1 covers 7 bases. Trimming cost V 5 bases and J 4 bases; bases outside gene matches: 9. Germline V gene data show CDR1 as SGHRS and CDR2 as YFSETQ. The CDR3 totals 14 residues.

This clone was counted between two and nine times. The rearrangement joins TRBV4-1 to TRBJ1-6; D is perhaps TRBD1 (5 bases). V lost 1 base and J lost 9, with 19 bases in between. The CDR3 runs to 17 residues. Germline assignment: CDR1 MGHRA and CDR2 YSYEKL. DNA of the CDR3: TGCGCCAGCAGCCAAGCGTATACCGGGGCCGCGAGTTCACCCCTCCACTTT. Translating gives CASSQAYTGAASSPLHF.

The chain links TRBV5-6 to TRBJ2-7, with TRBD2 matching 10 bases. Germline values: CDR1 SGHDT, CDR2 YYEEEE. The length of the CDR3 is 16 residues. The V segment lost 0 bases and the J segment 7 bases; nucleotides outside the gene matches: 10. The CDR3 region is CASSLVGSLAGVEQYF. As DNA, the CDR3 is TGTGCCAGCAGCTTGGTTGGCAGTCTAGCGGGAGTTGAGCAGTACTTC.

This chain links TRBV5-6 with TRBJ1-2; TRBD1 matches at 10 bases. From germline, CDR1 is SGHDT and CDR2 YYEEEE. The CDR3 extends over 15 amino acids. V shed 3 bases, J shed 7 bases, and the junction held 9 bases outside the gene matches. CDR3 coding DNA: TGTGCCAGCAGCTCCACGGGACAGGGGATGCGTGGCTACACCTTC. This codes for CASSSTGQGMRGYTF.

The chain uses TRBV28 and TRBJ2-7; D not resolved. V lost 9 bases, J lost 0 bases, and 12 bases lay in between. CDR3 size: 13 residues. CDR1 and CDR2 (germline): MDHEN, SYDVKM. The CDR3, as DNA: TGTGCCAGTGTAGACCGGGCCTCCTACGAGCAGTACTTC. Its protein product is CASVDRASYEQYF.

This clone was seen just once. The chain links TRBV6-6 to TRBJ2-3, with D possibly matching TRBD1 (6 bases). This CDR3 contains 17 residues. CDR1 and CDR2 from the germline V gene are MNHNY and SVGAGI (reference sequence). Trimming took 5 bases from V and 1 from J, leaving 19 bases between them. The CDR3 spells CASSLSPGNRGTDTQYF. The CDR3 nucleotides read TGTGCCAGCAGTCTCTCGCCGGGGAACAGGGGCACAGATACGCAGTATTTT.

This chain links TRBV24-1 with TRBJ2-1, with D uncertain. Between the trimmed V and J ends, which lost 3 bases and 7 bases, there was a span of 24 bases. The germline gives CDR1 KGHDR, CDR2 SFDVKD. CDR3 size: 18 residues. In nucleotides, the CDR3 is TGTGCCACCAGTGATCTTAAAGGCACCGAGCGAGGTAGGAATGAGCAGTTCTTC. Encoded protein: CATSDLKGTERGRNEQFF.

The chain joins TRBV19 to TRBJ2-1, with D perhaps matching TRBD1 (5 bases). The length of the CDR3 is 12 residues. V lost 9 bases and J 4 bases, leaving 10 bases between the germline ends. Germline CDR1 reads LNHDA; CDR2 reads SQIVND (reference sequence). CDR3 amino acids: CASGQGYNEQFF. The CDR3 DNA sequence: TGTGCCAGCGGCCAGGGTTACAATGAGCAGTTCTTC.

The V and J genes are TRBV7-8 and TRBJ1-2, with 7 bases that match TRBD1. The CDR3 is 14 amino acids. The germline V gene has CDR1 SGHVS and CDR2 FQNEAQ. The V and J ends lost 1 base and 4 bases, in that order; junction bases with no gene match: 3. CDR3 sequence (DNA): TGTGCCAGCAGCTTAGAGGGGACAGCCTATGGCTACACCTTC. It is translated as CASSLEGTAYGYTF. Full variable domain (outside the CDR3, taken from reference TRBV7-8 and TRBJ1-2): GAGVSQSPRYKVAKRGQDVALRCDPISGHVSLFWYQQALGQGPEFLTYFQNEAQLDKSGLPSDRFFAERPEGSVSTLKIQRTQQEDSAVYLCASSLEGTAYGYTFGSGTRLTVV.

This sequence joins TRBV11-2 and TRBJ2-1, with D uncertain. Germline V gives CDR1 SGHAT, CDR2 FQNNGV. V lost 3 bases and J lost 4, with 1 base in between. This CDR3 comprises 11 residues. CDR3: CASSFYNEQFF. The CDR3 DNA reads as TGTGCCAGCAGCTTTTACAATGAGCAGTTCTTC.

The chain links TRBV9 to TRBJ1-6, with D perhaps TRBD1 (5 bases). Trimming pared 4 bases from V and 7 bases from J, leaving 21 bases between. The CDR3 totals 17 residues. The germline gives CDR1 SGDLS, CDR2 YYNGEE. CDR3 region: CASSPLRDGISNSPLHF. The CDR3 nucleotides are TGTGCCAGCAGCCCCCTTCGGGACGGAATATCGAATTCACCCCTCCACTTT.